A single sample is the source of the 32 T cell receptor beta chains below, sequenced in a study of siplizumab effects on memory and regulatory T cells. Clones were read by immunoSEQ multiplex PCR, and TCRdb kept only the in-frame ones, dropping some. The sample lists approximately 100,000 clones; 75% to 95% were seen once. The specimen sequenced was CD4+ T cells sorted from blood. Receptor source: a human donor in good health. Some clones in this sample may be carry-over from other donors' samples.

This chain connects TRBV28 to TRBJ2-3; 10 bases agree with TRBD2. CDR1 and CDR2 from the germline V gene are MDHEN and SYDVKM. Unmatched junction bases numbered 1, after V lost 8 bases and J lost 5 bases. The CDR3 loop spans 12 amino acids. This CDR3 reads CASLAGGDTQYF. The CDR3 nucleotides are TGTGCCAGCTTAGCGGGAGGAGATACGCAGTATTTT.

This chain uses TRBV19 with TRBJ2-1, with D unclear. The V end lost 7 bases, the J end lost 0 bases, and 13 bases lay between the germline ends. The CDR3 covers 15 residues. The germline V gene encodes CDR1 LNHDA and CDR2 SQIVND (reference sequence). CDR3 coding DNA: TGTGCCAGTAACACCCCGGGCCGCTCCTACAATGAGCAGTTCTTC. This sequence encodes CASNTPGRSYNEQFF.

This chain connects TRBV18 to TRBJ2-3; no reliable D call. The V gene lost 2 bases and the J gene lost 1 base, with 10 bases spanning the gap. Germline V lookup: CDR1 KGHSH, CDR2 LQKENI. This CDR3 region has 15 residues. The DNA of the CDR3 is TGTGCCAGCTCACCAATTCTGGCGGGCACAGATACGCAGTATTTT. Protein: CASSPILAGTDTQYF.

The gene calls are TRBV28 and TRBJ2-7; 9 bases map to TRBD2. J gave up 6 bases and V 6 bases, and 12 bases lay outside the gene matches. The CDR3 extends over 15 amino acids. CDR1 and CDR2 from the germline V gene are MDHEN and SYDVKM. CDR3 loop: CASSPRGGRAGEQYF. CDR3 DNA: TGTGCCAGCAGCCCCCGTGGCGGGAGGGCCGGCGAGCAGTACTTC.

This clone was observed once. The gene calls are TRBV9 and TRBJ2-7; perhaps TRBD2 as D (5 bases). The ends were cut back, 1 base at V and 7 bases at J, with 15 bases in the middle. The CDR3 sequence is 14 residues long. Germline assignment: CDR1 SGDLS and CDR2 YYNGEE. This CDR3 is CASSVSPGTGEQYF. The CDR3 DNA sequence: TGTGCCAGCAGCGTAAGTCCGGGAACGGGTGAGCAGTACTTC.

The chain links TRBV5-8 to TRBJ1-4; D call uncertain. The CDR3 runs to 12 residues. The V end lost 5 bases, the J end lost 8 bases, and 10 bases lay between the germline ends. Germline assignment: CDR1 SGHTS and CDR2 YDEGEE. The CDR3 sequence is CASRLGWEKLFF. CDR3 nucleotides: TGTGCCAGCAGACTTGGATGGGAAAAACTGTTTTTT.

The CDR3 protein is CASSFDRVEQYF. The CDR3 DNA reads as TGTGCCAGTAGCTTCGACAGGGTCGAGCAGTACTTC. V is TRBV19 and J is TRBJ2-7; 7 nucleotides match TRBD1. The junction had 5 bases not matched to a gene; V was cut back by 6 bases and J by 6 bases. This CDR3 has 12 residues. Germline V gives CDR1 LNHDA, CDR2 SQIVND (reference sequence).

This clone has only one observation. This chain joins TRBV28 and TRBJ2-5; D unresolved. This CDR3 comprises 13 residues. V lost 6 bases to trimming and J lost 4 bases, with 12 bases between them. CDR1 and CDR2 (germline): MDHEN, SYDVKM. The DNA of the CDR3 is TGTGCCAGCAGCTTCCAACTTCGAGAGACCCAGTACTTC. It is translated as CASSFQLRETQYF.

The chain has TRBV9 and TRBJ2-5; the match to TRBD1 covers 10 bases. The CDR3 is made up of 15 amino acids. Germline lookup yields CDR1 SGDLS and CDR2 YYNGEE. After removal of 3 bases from V and 5 bases from J, the junction contained 7 bases not matched to a gene. The CDR3 DNA is TGTGCCAGCAGCGCCTCCGGGACAGGGGTCGAGACCCAGTACTTC. As protein: CASSASGTGVETQYF.

As regards this clone: One end of the junction is discordant with germline, which a read error may explain. This chain links TRBV11-2 with TRBJ2-7, with 8 bases that match TRBD1. Germline V gene lookup returns CDR1 SGHAT and CDR2 FQNNGV. There are 13 residues in the CDR3. The CDR3 DNA is TGTGCCAGCACCTTAGCAGGGGGCCACGAGCAGTACTTC. Amino acids: CASTLAGGHEQYF.

This clone was seen more than once but under ten times. The genes are TRBV2 and TRBJ2-7; D possibly corresponds to TRBD1 (6 bases). Germline V gives CDR1 SNHLY, CDR2 FYNNEI. V lost 5 bases and J lost 4, with 9 bases in between. The CDR3 is 12 amino acids. The CDR3 is CASSLTGYEQYF. The CDR3 nucleotides are TGTGCCAGCAGTCTGACAGGTTACGAGCAGTACTTC.

The chain has TRBV6-5 and TRBJ2-1, with 11 bases fitting TRBD2. This CDR3 has 16 amino acids. The germline V gene encodes CDR1 MNHEY and CDR2 SVGAGI. J was trimmed by 4 bases and V by 4 bases; bases with no gene match: 6. The CDR3 DNA reads as TGTGCCAGCAGTTCCCTTACTAGCGGGAGTTACAATGAGCAGTTCTTC. This gives the protein CASSSLTSGSYNEQFF.

This chain connects TRBV19 to TRBJ1-5; D is unclear. The V gene's germline CDR1 is LNHDA and CDR2 SQIVND (reference sequence). The CDR3 loop spans 13 amino acids. The V and J ends lost 6 bases and 5 bases respectively, with 11 bases between them. The CDR3 sequence is CASSDSYDQPQHF. The CDR3 bases are TGTGCCAGTAGCGATTCATACGATCAGCCCCAGCATTTT.

The chain combines TRBV5-1 with TRBJ2-3, with D tentatively TRBD2 (5 bases). CDR1 is SGHRS, CDR2 YFSETQ, per germline. V lost 0 bases, J lost 0 bases, and 11 bases lay in between. The CDR3 covers 16 residues. The CDR3 is CASSLVSVTSTDTQYF. CDR3 nucleotides: TGCGCCAGCAGCTTGGTTAGCGTGACTAGCACAGATACGCAGTATTTT.

This clone was recorded a few times. This chain connects TRBV5-4 to TRBJ1-1; no clear D. CDR3 length equals 13 residues. Germline V gives CDR1 SGHNT, CDR2 YYREEE (reference sequence). V was cut by 2 bases and J by 1 base, with 6 bases left in between. The CDR3 sequence is CASSFSQNTEAFF. The CDR3, as DNA: TGTGCCAGCAGCTTTTCACAGAACACTGAAGCTTTCTTT.

The sample holds a few counts of this clone. This chain links TRBV7-8 with TRBJ2-7; D remains ambiguous. This CDR3 comprises 14 residues. Trimming stripped 1 base from V and 6 bases from J, with 13 bases between. The germline V gene encodes CDR1 SGHVS and CDR2 FQNEAQ. DNA of the CDR3: TGTGCCAGCAGCTTAGTTTTGGAGTGGGGCGAGCAGTACTTC. The encoded protein is CASSLVLEWGEQYF.

The chain links TRBV7-2 to TRBJ1-1; a weak D match, TRBD1 (6 bases). Germline CDR1 reads SGHTA; CDR2 reads FQGNSA. The V gene lost 6 bases and the J gene lost 4 bases, with 18 bases spanning the gap. CDR3 length equals 15 residues. CDR3 in amino acids: CASRRVAGGGTEAFF. The CDR3 DNA is TGTGCCAGCAGGCGGGTGGCTGGGGGCGGCACTGAAGCTTTCTTT.

The chain combines TRBV29-1 with TRBJ2-2; D may be TRBD1 or TRBD2 (6 bases each). This CDR3 has 16 residues. V was trimmed by 8 bases and J by 3 bases, leaving 22 bases between them. Germline CDR1 is SQVTM and CDR2 is ANQGSEA. The CDR3 nucleotides are TGCAGCATCCCCTCCCCGGGGGCCTCCTACACCGGGGAGCTGTTTTTT. Translation: CSIPSPGASYTGELFF.

A word on this clone: Other nucleotide sequences from this sample produce the same CDR3. As DNA, the CDR3 is TGCAGTGCTAGGCAAGAGACCCAGTACTTC. Protein: CSARQETQYF. The chain carries TRBV20-1 and TRBJ2-5; D gene uncertain. This CDR3 comprises 10 residues. Trimming shortened V by 3 bases and J by 2 bases, and 1 base separated the two germline ends. Germline V gene sequence: CDR1 DFQATT, CDR2 SNEGSKA (reference sequence).

The chain links TRBV11-2 to TRBJ2-7; a possible D gene is TRBD1 (6 bases). The CDR3 contains 16 residues. CDR1 SGHAT and CDR2 FQNNGV come from the germline V gene. Trimming took 3 bases from V and 0 from J, leaving 15 bases between them. CDR3 in amino acids: CASSFVAGTNSYEQYF. CDR3 in DNA: TGTGCCAGCAGCTTCGTCGCCGGGACAAACTCCTACGAGCAGTACTTC.

The chain links TRBV10-2 to TRBJ2-4; TRBD2 might be the D (6 bases). Trimming shortened V by 0 bases and J by 0 bases, and 15 bases separated the two germline ends. The CDR3 contains 18 residues. Per germline, CDR1 WSHSY and CDR2 SAAADI. The CDR3 DNA follows: TGCGCCAGCAGTGAGTCCGAGATCGCGGGATCAGCCAAAAACATTCAGTACTTC. Its protein is CASSESEIAGSAKNIQYF.

The V call is TRBV5-1, the J call TRBJ2-1, with a tentative D call TRBD2 (6 bases). Germline V gene lookup returns CDR1 SGHRS and CDR2 YFSETQ. Trimming pared 0 bases from V and 2 bases from J, leaving 12 bases between. CDR3 size: 16 residues. Here the CDR3 reads CASSLGLAQTYNEQFF. CDR3 sequence (DNA): TGCGCCAGCAGCTTGGGGCTAGCGCAAACCTACAATGAGCAGTTCTTC.

The chain is built from TRBV6-5 and TRBJ2-3; D is undetermined. Germline loops: CDR1 MNHEY, CDR2 SVGAGI. The CDR3 consists of 13 residues. V shed 0 bases and J shed 8 bases, with 9 bases lying between them. CDR3 nucleotides: TGTGCCAGCAGTTACTCCGAATGGGCTACGCAGTATTTT. It codes for CASSYSEWATQYF.

The chain carries TRBV19 and TRBJ2-5; D might be TRBD2 (5 bases). The end of the DNA fits TRBJ2-7 better, so the J call may be wrong. Germline CDR1 is LNHDA and CDR2 is SQIVND (reference sequence). The CDR3 contains 14 residues. The CDR3 nucleotides are TGTGCCAGTAGTATAGCGGGGAGTCTATACGAGCAGTACTTC. This sequence encodes CASSIAGSLYEQYF.

The chain uses TRBV9 and TRBJ1-1; 10 bases match TRBD1. V dropped 2 bases and J dropped 4; count of bases not matched to a gene: 8. Looked up from germline, CDR1 is SGDLS and CDR2 is YYNGEE. This CDR3 comprises 16 residues. CDR3 region: CASSVGGQGEGTEAFF. The DNA for the CDR3 is TGTGCCAGCAGCGTGGGCGGACAGGGGGAGGGCACTGAAGCTTTCTTT.

The chain has TRBV13 and TRBJ2-5; D unresolved. Trimming shortened V by 8 bases and J by 5 bases, and 15 bases separated the two germline ends. The CDR3 covers 13 residues. Germline CDR1 reads PRHDT; CDR2 reads FYEKMQ (reference sequence). The CDR3 sequence is CASGNYRLETQYF. In nucleotides, the CDR3 is TGTGCCAGCGGAAACTACCGGTTGGAGACCCAGTACTTC.

This chain connects TRBV7-2 to TRBJ2-1; maybe TRBD2 (7 bases). V lost 5 bases and J lost 2, with 13 bases in between. Germline V gene sequence: CDR1 SGHTA, CDR2 FQGNSA. The CDR3 contains 15 residues. The CDR3 region is CASSGRGGTYNEQFF. DNA for the CDR3: TGTGCCAGCAGCGGGAGGGGGGGCACCTACAATGAGCAGTTCTTC. Supplemented by reference TRBV7-2 and TRBJ2-1, the full variable domain reads GAGVSQSPSNKVTEKGKDVELRCDPISGHTALYWYRQSLGQGLEFLIYFQGNSAPDKSGLPSDRFSAERTGGSVSTLTIQRTQQEDSAVYLCASSGRGGTYNEQFFGPGTRLTVL.

J is TRBJ2-1 and V is TRBV7-9; 9 bases are shared with TRBD2. Germline assignment: CDR1 SEHNR and CDR2 FQNEAQ (reference sequence). Trimming removed 1 base from V and 6 bases from J; junction bases left unmatched: 4. The CDR3 is 15 residues long. CDR3 bases: TGTGCCAGCAGCTTAGGCGGGAGGGCCGGCAATGAGCAGTTCTTC. It specifies CASSLGGRAGNEQFF.

The chain joins TRBV6-1 to TRBJ1-4, with D unclear. With 3 bases removed from V and 8 bases from J, the gap between germline ends came to 19 bases. This CDR3 spans 16 amino acids. Germline CDR1 is MNHNS and CDR2 is SASEGT. CDR3: CASSELAGRTSEKLFF. The CDR3 DNA reads as TGTGCCAGCAGTGAGTTGGCCGGCAGGACTTCCGAAAAACTGTTTTTT.

The chain combines TRBV5-1 with TRBJ1-4; D is unresolved. V was clipped by 7 bases and J by 0 bases, with 10 bases between them. Germline CDR1 SGHRS, CDR2 YFSETQ. The CDR3 is 14 amino acids. The CDR3 protein is CASGTASTNEKLFF. CDR3 coding DNA: TGCGCCAGCGGAACAGCTTCAACTAATGAAAAACTGTTTTTT. Variable domain in full (rest from reference TRBV5-1 and TRBJ1-4): KAGVTQTPRYLIKTRGQQVTLSCSPISGHRSVSWYQQTPGQGLQFLFEYFSETQRNKGNFPGRFSGRQFSNSRSEMNVSTLELGDSALYLCASGTASTNEKLFFGSGTQLSVL.

The CDR3 region has the DNA TGTGCCAGCAGGGGGCGGACAGGGTTCTTCTCTGAAGCTTTCTTT. Protein sequence: CASRGRTGFFSEAFF. The chain uses TRBV6-1 and TRBJ1-1, with TRBD1 identical over 8 bases. Germline V gene data show CDR1 as MNHNS and CDR2 as SASEGT. The V gene end was trimmed by 6 bases and the J gene end by 6 bases; junction bases not matched to a gene: 12. The CDR3 length is 15 residues.

The V and J genes are TRBV5-1 and TRBJ1-1, with TRBD1 as a possible D gene (5 bases). Per germline, CDR1 SGHRS and CDR2 YFSETQ. V lost 4 bases and J 1 base, leaving 11 bases between the germline ends. The CDR3 is 14 amino acids. In DNA form, the CDR3 reads TGCGCCAGCAGCACACAGACAGAGAACACTGAAGCTTTCTTT. Residues: CASSTQTENTEAFF.